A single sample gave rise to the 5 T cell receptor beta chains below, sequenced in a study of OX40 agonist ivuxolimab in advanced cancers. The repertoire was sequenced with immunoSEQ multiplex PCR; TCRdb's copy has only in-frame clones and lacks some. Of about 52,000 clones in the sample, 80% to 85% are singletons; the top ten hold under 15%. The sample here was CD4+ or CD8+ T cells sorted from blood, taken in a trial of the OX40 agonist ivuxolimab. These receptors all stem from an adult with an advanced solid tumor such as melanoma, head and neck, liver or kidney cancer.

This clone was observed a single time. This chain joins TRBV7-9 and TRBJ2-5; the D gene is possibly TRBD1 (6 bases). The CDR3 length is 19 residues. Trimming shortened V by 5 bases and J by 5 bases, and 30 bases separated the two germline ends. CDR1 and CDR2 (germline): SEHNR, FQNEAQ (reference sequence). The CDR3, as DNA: TGTGCCAGCAGCCGATACCCCCCCTTCGGGACACCCGTCCAGGAGACCCAGTACTTC. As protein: CASSRYPPFGTPVQETQYF. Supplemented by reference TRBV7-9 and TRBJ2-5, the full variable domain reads DTGVSQNPRHKITKRGQNVTFRCDPISEHNRLYWYRQTLGQGPEFLTYFQNEAQLEKSRLLSDRFSAERPKGSFSTLEIQRTEQGDSAMYLCASSRYPPFGTPVQETQYFGPGTRLLVL.

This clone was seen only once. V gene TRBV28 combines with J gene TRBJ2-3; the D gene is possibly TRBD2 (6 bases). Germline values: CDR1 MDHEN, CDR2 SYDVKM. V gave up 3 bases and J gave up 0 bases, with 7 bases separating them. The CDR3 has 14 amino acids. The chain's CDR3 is CASSLGGSTDTQYF. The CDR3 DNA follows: TGTGCCAGCAGTTTGGGGGGAAGCACAGATACGCAGTATTTT.

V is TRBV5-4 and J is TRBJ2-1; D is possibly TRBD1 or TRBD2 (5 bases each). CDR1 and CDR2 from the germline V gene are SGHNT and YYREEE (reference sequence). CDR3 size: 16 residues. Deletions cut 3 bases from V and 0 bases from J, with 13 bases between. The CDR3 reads CASSWGSRGSYNEQFF. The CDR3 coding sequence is TGTGCCAGCAGCTGGGGGAGCCGAGGCTCCTACAATGAGCAGTTCTTC.

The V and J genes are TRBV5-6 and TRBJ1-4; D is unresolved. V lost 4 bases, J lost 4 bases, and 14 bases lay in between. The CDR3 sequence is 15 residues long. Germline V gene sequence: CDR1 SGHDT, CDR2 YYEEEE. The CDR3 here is CASSLARSGNEKLFF. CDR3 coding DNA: TGTGCCAGCAGCCTGGCCCGATCGGGTAATGAAAAACTGTTTTTT.

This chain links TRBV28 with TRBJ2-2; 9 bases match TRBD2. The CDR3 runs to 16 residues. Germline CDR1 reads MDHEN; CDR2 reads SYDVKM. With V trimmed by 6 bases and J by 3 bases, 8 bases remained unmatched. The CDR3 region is CASSSPGLADTGELFF. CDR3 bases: TGTGCCAGCAGCAGTCCGGGACTAGCTGACACCGGGGAGCTGTTTTTT.